The next 31 T cell receptor beta chains were all read from a single sample in a study of T-cell reconstitution after alpha-beta-depleted transplantation in children. Unique molecular identifiers were used in preparing the TCRbeta library. A single record per CDR3 protein comes from TCRdb applying MiXCR to the PCR reads. The repertoire holds over 150,000 distinct CDR3 sequences, with more than 6.5% as singletons. The source material was PBMCs from the stem cell graft donor, sampled from the stem cell graft. These TCRs come from a human donor who donated a stem cell graft to a child with Wiskott-Aldrich syndrome.

This clonotype was observed many times. The chain joins TRBV4-1 to TRBJ1-2; possible D gene TRBD1, 5 bases. The CDR3 runs 15 residues. Deletions cut 0 bases from V and 4 bases from J, with 12 bases between. Germline assignment: CDR1 MGHRA and CDR2 YSYEKL. The CDR3 coding sequence is TGCGCCAGCAGCCAAGATAAACAGGCGCGCTATGGCTACACCTTC. Its translation: CASSQDKQARYGYTF.

This clonotype was seen ten or more times. The chain combines TRBV29-1 with TRBJ1-2, with 7 bases fitting TRBD1. The CDR3 totals 12 residues. The V and J ends lost 6 bases and 3 bases, in that order; junction bases with no gene match: 4. Germline lookup yields CDR1 SQVTM and CDR2 ANQGSEA. This CDR3 is CSVRTGDYGYTF. CDR3 sequence (DNA): TGCAGCGTGAGAACAGGGGACTATGGCTACACCTTC.

This clonotype was observed a few times. The genes are TRBV6-1 and TRBJ1-1; D call uncertain. CDR3 length: 14 amino acids. Germline V lookup: CDR1 MNHNS, CDR2 SASEGT. The V gene lost 7 bases and the J gene lost 2 bases, with 14 bases spanning the gap. The chain's CDR3 is CASKSGPDNTEAFF. The CDR3 DNA follows: TGTGCCAGCAAGTCAGGCCCCGACAACACTGAAGCTTTCTTT.

The chain employs TRBV25-1 and TRBJ2-2, with D uncertain. V was clipped by 3 bases and J by 5 bases, with 10 bases between them. The CDR3 has 14 amino acids. From germline, CDR1 is MGHDK and CDR2 SYGVNS. CDR3: CASSDSARTGELFF. CDR3 nucleotide sequence: TGTGCCAGCAGTGACAGTGCGAGGACCGGGGAGCTGTTTTTT.

The sample holds many counts of this clonotype. J is TRBJ1-2 and V is TRBV20-1; D not certain. V was shortened by 5 bases and J by 0 bases, with 10 bases between the two germline ends. The CDR3 consists of 13 residues. CDR1 and CDR2 from the germline V gene are DFQATT and SNEGSKA (reference sequence). The CDR3 sequence: CSASSETNYGYTF. CDR3 DNA sequence: TGCAGTGCTTCTAGTGAAACTAACTATGGCTACACCTTC.

The CDR3, as DNA: TGTGCCAGCTCACCTGGACAGGCCCGTCCCGGGGAGCTGTTTTTT. It encodes CASSPGQARPGELFF. The V call is TRBV18, the J call TRBJ2-2; 7 bases are shared with TRBD1. The germline V gene has CDR1 KGHSH and CDR2 LQKENI. V dropped 3 bases and J dropped 6; count of bases not matched to a gene: 7. This CDR3 spans 15 amino acids.

V usage is TRBV7-2 and J usage is TRBJ1-2; D gene unclear. V shed 1 base and J shed 6 bases, with 9 bases lying between them. Germline CDR1 reads SGHTA; CDR2 reads FQGNSA. CDR3 size: 13 residues. The CDR3 DNA reads TGTGCCAGCAGCTTAGAAAAGGCGCATGGCTACACCTTC. This encodes CASSLEKAHGYTF.

This clonotype was detected ten times or more. The chain combines TRBV7-9 with TRBJ2-7; D is perhaps TRBD1 (6 bases). Germline V CDR1 and CDR2: SEHNR, FQNEAQ (reference sequence). CDR3 size: 14 residues. With 7 bases removed from V and 0 bases from J, the gap between germline ends came to 13 bases. In DNA form, the CDR3 reads TGTGCCAGCACCAGAAACAGGGACTCCTACGAGCAGTACTTC. Protein sequence: CASTRNRDSYEQYF.

Many counts were recorded for this clonotype. The rearrangement uses TRBV7-2 and TRBJ2-1; D gene ambiguous. The CDR3 is 12 amino acids. V shed 5 bases and J shed 14 bases, with 16 bases lying between them. Germline assignment: CDR1 SGHTA and CDR2 FQGNSA. The DNA for the CDR3 is TGTGCCAGCAGCCAGAGGACGGACCGGGAGTTCTTC. It yields the protein CASSQRTDREFF.

At least ten counts were recorded for this clonotype. J is TRBJ2-7 and V is TRBV20-1, with D perhaps matching TRBD2 (6 bases). V lost 0 bases, J lost 4 bases, and 22 bases lay in between. The CDR3 is made up of 17 amino acids. CDR1 is DFQATT and CDR2 is SNEGSKA in the germline V gene (reference sequence). CDR3 amino acids: CSARDPGSGVSVYEQYF. The CDR3 DNA reads TGCAGTGCTAGAGATCCCGGCTCGGGAGTGTCCGTGTACGAGCAGTACTTC.

This clonotype has at least ten counts. The chain couples TRBV5-1 to TRBJ2-3, with TRBD1 matching over 7 bases. The germline V gene encodes CDR1 SGHRS and CDR2 YFSETQ. The CDR3 runs 15 residues. V dropped 3 bases and J dropped 5; count of bases not matched to a gene: 9. In DNA form, the CDR3 reads TGCGCCAGCAGCTGGGACAGCGCTCGTAGAGATACGCAGTATTTT. Amino acids: CASSWDSARRDTQYF.

The table lists this clonotype with many counts. DNA for the CDR3: TGTGCCAGCGGGGATCTGACTGAAGCTTTCTTT. It yields the protein CASGDLTEAFF. This sequence joins TRBV6-5 and TRBJ1-1; no clear D. Trimming pared 8 bases from V and 5 bases from J, leaving 9 bases between. CDR3 length: 11 amino acids. Germline loops: CDR1 MNHEY, CDR2 SVGAGI.

V is TRBV3-1 and J is TRBJ2-7, with 10 bases lining up with TRBD1. This CDR3 comprises 16 residues. V shed 0 bases and J 2 bases; nucleotides not matched to a gene: 4. The germline CDR1 and CDR2 sequences are LGHDT and YNNKEL (reference sequence). The DNA of the CDR3 is TGTGCCAGCAGCCAAGAACTAGGACAGGGGGCCTACGAGCAGTACTTC. Translation gives CASSQELGQGAYEQYF.

The CDR3 bases are TGTGCCAGCAGTGATTCTGGGACAGGCCAGGGCACTGAAGCTTTCTTT. Amino acid sequence: CASSDSGTGQGTEAFF. J is TRBJ1-1 and V is TRBV25-1; TRBD1 matches at 8 bases. Unmatched junction bases numbered 10, after V lost 3 bases and J lost 4 bases. The CDR3 totals 16 residues. CDR1 MGHDK and CDR2 SYGVNS come from the germline V gene.

This clonotype was counted many times. The CDR3 region is CSAPSGGISSTDTQYF. CDR3 coding DNA: TGCAGTGCCCCAAGCGGGGGAATCTCTAGCACAGATACGCAGTATTTT. V gene TRBV20-1 combines with J gene TRBJ2-3; 8 nucleotides align to TRBD2. With 6 bases clipped from V and 0 bases from J, the junction kept 11 bases outside the gene matches. The CDR3 is 16 residues long. Germline V gene lookup returns CDR1 DFQATT and CDR2 SNEGSKA (reference sequence).

In its sample, this clonotype was seen a few times. CDR3 residues: CASTFGKGVQPQHF. CDR3 coding DNA: TGTGCCAGCACCTTCGGGAAAGGGGTTCAGCCCCAGCATTTT. This chain uses TRBV12-3 or TRBV12-4 with TRBJ1-5; possible D gene TRBD1, 5 bases. The CDR3 is 14 residues long. Trimming left V 7 bases short and J 6 bases short, with 16 bases between.

This clonotype showed up many times. The genes are TRBV6-5 and TRBJ1-6, with D uncertain. CDR1 is MNHEY and CDR2 is SVGAGI in the germline V gene. Trimming stripped 7 bases from V and 0 bases from J, with 10 bases between. CDR3 length: 15 amino acids. CDR3 amino acids: CASTLRGSYNSPLHF. Here the CDR3 DNA reads TGTGCCAGCACCCTCCGGGGCTCCTATAATTCACCCCTCCACTTT.

This clonotype was counted ten times or more. The chain is built from TRBV20-1 and TRBJ2-3, with D possibly matching TRBD1 (5 bases). Germline V lookup: CDR1 DFQATT, CDR2 SNEGSKA (reference sequence). This CDR3 contains 15 residues. V was trimmed by 0 bases and J by 2 bases, leaving 12 bases between them. The CDR3 DNA sequence: TGCAGTGCTAGAGATTGGGGCGGACCCACAGATACGCAGTATTTT. Amino acid sequence: CSARDWGGPTDTQYF.

This clonotype was recorded many times. The rearrangement joins TRBV5-5 to TRBJ1-6, with 9 bases aligning to TRBD1. J lost 9 bases, V lost 4 bases, and 11 bases had no gene match. There are 16 residues in the CDR3. Looked up from germline, CDR1 is SGHKS and CDR2 is YYEKEE (reference sequence). CDR3 in DNA: TGTGCCAGCAGCAATGAGTGGGGACAGGGAGCTTCACCCCTCCACTTT. It codes for CASSNEWGQGASPLHF.

Ten or more counts support this clonotype. This chain connects TRBV7-2 to TRBJ2-7; D is unresolved. Germline assignment: CDR1 SGHTA and CDR2 FQGNSA. This CDR3 spans 11 amino acids. The V end was cut by 5 bases, the J end by 7 bases, with 9 bases between. This CDR3 reads CASSLKREQYF. As DNA, the CDR3 is TGTGCCAGCAGCCTGAAGAGGGAGCAGTACTTC.

This clonotype has a count of ten or more. The V and J genes are TRBV2 and TRBJ2-1, with D tentatively TRBD1 or TRBD2 (5 bases each). Trimming pared 10 bases from V and 2 bases from J, leaving 15 bases between. The CDR3 covers 14 residues. Germline V CDR1 and CDR2: SNHLY, FYNNEI. CDR3 DNA: TGTGCCACCGAGAGGGGAACAGCCTACAATGAGCAGTTCTTC. This sequence encodes CATERGTAYNEQFF.

This clonotype was seen ten or more times. V usage is TRBV7-2 and J usage is TRBJ1-2; tentatively, D is TRBD1 (6 bases). V was pared by 2 bases and J by 3 bases, with 10 bases between. The CDR3 spans 14 residues. The germline CDR1 and CDR2 sequences are SGHTA and FQGNSA. The CDR3 sequence: CASSLTDSHYGYTF. In DNA form, the CDR3 reads TGTGCCAGCAGCTTAACGGACAGTCACTATGGCTACACCTTC.

This clonotype was seen a handful of times. The gene calls are TRBV7-9 and TRBJ2-5, with 7 bases aligning to TRBD2. Germline CDR1 SEHNR, CDR2 FQNEAQ (reference sequence). V was pared by 5 bases and J by 0 bases, with 9 bases of the junction left unmatched. The length of the CDR3 is 16 residues. CDR3 protein: CASSRQTSPYQETQYF. CDR3 in DNA: TGTGCCAGCAGCCGACAGACTAGCCCGTACCAAGAGACCCAGTACTTC.

This clonotype was counted at least ten times. CDR3 in DNA: TGCAGCGTTGAGCTGGCAGTCCTGGGAGAGACCCAGTACTTC. Its translation: CSVELAVLGETQYF. The chain has TRBV29-1 and TRBJ2-5; D is uncertain. The V and J ends lost 3 bases and 4 bases respectively, with 15 bases between them. The CDR3 spans 14 residues. In germline, CDR1 is SQVTM, CDR2 ANQGSEA.

This clonotype was counted between two and nine times. V gene TRBV7-9 combines with J gene TRBJ1-2, with D unresolved. The CDR3 spans 13 residues. CDR1 is SEHNR, CDR2 FQNEAQ, per germline (reference sequence). V dropped 5 bases and J dropped 8 bases, with 15 bases sitting between them. The CDR3 is CASSLSEGGGYTF. In nucleotides, the CDR3 is TGTGCCAGCAGCCTTAGCGAGGGCGGCGGCTACACCTTC.

Many counts were recorded for this clonotype. This chain uses TRBV12-3 or TRBV12-4 with TRBJ2-3, with TRBD2 as a possible D gene (7 bases). The V gene lost 6 bases and the J gene lost 1 base, with 20 bases spanning the gap. The CDR3 is 17 residues long. The CDR3 is CASSSGGGRAGTDTQYF. DNA for the CDR3: TGTGCCAGCAGCTCCGGGGGCGGGAGAGCTGGCACAGATACGCAGTATTTT.

The table lists this clonotype with a few counts. The V gene is TRBV5-1, the J gene TRBJ2-7; TRBD2 matches at 13 bases. The CDR3 runs 15 residues. In germline, CDR1 is SGHRS, CDR2 YFSETQ. The ends lost 3 bases at V and 6 bases at J; junction bases unmatched: 6. DNA of the CDR3: TGCGCCAGCAGCTGGACTAGCGGGAGTTCGTCCGAGCAGTACTTC. This translates into CASSWTSGSSSEQYF.

This clonotype was seen ten or more times. J is TRBJ2-5 and V is TRBV20-1; no reliable D call. The CDR3 is 11 amino acids. Germline V gives CDR1 DFQATT, CDR2 SNEGSKA (reference sequence). Trimming shortened V by 3 bases and J by 2 bases, and 4 bases separated the two germline ends. Here the CDR3 reads CSASFQETQYF. CDR3 in DNA: TGCAGTGCTAGCTTTCAAGAGACCCAGTACTTC.

This clonotype was seen more than once but under ten times. The chain has TRBV10-2 and TRBJ1-2; D is uncertain. This CDR3 contains 13 residues. Trimming shortened V by 0 bases and J by 8 bases, and 10 bases separated the two germline ends. The germline CDR1 and CDR2 sequences are WSHSY and SAAADI. The CDR3: CASSESSPGGYTF. The DNA of the CDR3 is TGCGCCAGCAGTGAGTCGAGCCCAGGCGGCTACACCTTC.

This clonotype was detected many times. The chain recombines TRBV10-1 with TRBJ2-3; 10 bases match TRBD2. Per germline, CDR1 WNHNN and CDR2 SYGVQD (reference sequence). The CDR3 spans 17 residues. Losses at the gene ends were 3 bases for V and 1 base for J; bases not matched to a gene: 7. For the CDR3, the DNA is TGCGCCAGCAGTGAAAGCGGGGGGGTATCTGGCACAGATACGCAGTATTTT. Encoded protein: CASSESGGVSGTDTQYF.

This clonotype was seen at least ten times. V usage is TRBV7-9 and J usage is TRBJ2-7, with TRBD2 as a possible D gene (5 bases). CDR1 and CDR2 from the germline V gene are SEHNR and FQNEAQ (reference sequence). The V gene lost 5 bases and the J gene lost 7 bases, with 12 bases spanning the gap. The CDR3 loop spans 12 amino acids. The CDR3 region is CASSPDTGEQYF. Here the CDR3 DNA reads TGTGCCAGCAGCCCTGACACGGGAGAGCAGTACTTC.